This T cell receptor beta chain was sequenced for a study of STAT5B mutations in CD4+ large granular lymphocyte leukemia. The assay was run at survey level. Produced via immunoSEQ multiplex PCR; TCRdb's table is partial and in-frame only. In the table there are some 21,000 clones, 79% of which are singletons. Buffy coats from healthy blood donors served as controls. Germline V CDR1 and CDR2: SNHLY, FYNNEI. The CDR3 loop spans 14 amino acids. V lost 2 bases and J 6 bases, leaving 13 bases between the germline ends. The source is a human donor in good health. Specimen: CD4+ T cells from blood buffy coats. The V call is TRBV2, the J call TRBJ1-2; D is ambiguous. The CDR3 nucleotides read TGTGCCAGCAGTGAATTGGGGTACCGGGATGGCTACACCTTC. Encoded protein: CASSELGYRDGYTF.